The present T cell receptor (beta chain) was sequenced within a study of post-analysis software for immune sequencing data. The library was made from cDNA and included unique molecular identifiers. It was from approximately 0.91 to 9.4 million T cells that about 500,000 cDNA molecules came. TCRdb fed the PCR reads into MiXCR, producing one record per CDR3 protein. The top ten clones hold more than 4% of a sample with some 260,000 distinct CDR3 sequences, approximately 34% of them seen once. Study-wide results and limits: Strong co-clustering by F measure was seen for same-batch samples. When compared against controls, multiple sclerosis patients showed significantly lower normalized Chao1 diversity. In patients, about 5 TRBV segments were more frequent than in controls, with TRBV5-6, TRBV5-1 and TRBV20-1 among them.

This clonotype occurred many times. Its target is not known. V lost 5 bases, J lost 4 bases, and 4 bases stayed unmatched. CDR1 and CDR2 from the germline V gene are SQVTM and ANQGSEA. The CDR3 totals 15 residues. The sample taken for sequencing was blood. This TCR was sampled from a girl under 18 with multiple sclerosis. J is TRBJ2-1 and V is TRBV29-1, with 14 bases aligning to TRBD2. The CDR3 is CSVPGLAGVYNEQFF. CDR3 in DNA: TGCAGCGTTCCGGGACTAGCGGGGGTTTACAATGAGCAGTTCTTC.